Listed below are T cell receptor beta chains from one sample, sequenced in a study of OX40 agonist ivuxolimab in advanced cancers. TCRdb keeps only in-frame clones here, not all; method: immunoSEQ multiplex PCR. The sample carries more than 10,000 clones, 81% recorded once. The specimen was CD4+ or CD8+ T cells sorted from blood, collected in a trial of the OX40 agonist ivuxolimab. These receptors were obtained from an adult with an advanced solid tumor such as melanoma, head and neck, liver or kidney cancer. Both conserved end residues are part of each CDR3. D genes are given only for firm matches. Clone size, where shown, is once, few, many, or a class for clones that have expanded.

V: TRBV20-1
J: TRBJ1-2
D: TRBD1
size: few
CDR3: CSAIDRGGYTF
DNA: TGCAGTGCCATTGACAGGGGTGGCTACACCTTC

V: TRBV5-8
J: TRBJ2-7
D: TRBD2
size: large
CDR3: CASSTTSGRALEQYF
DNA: TGTGCCAGCAGCACGACTAGCGGGAGGGCCCTCGAGCAGTACTTC

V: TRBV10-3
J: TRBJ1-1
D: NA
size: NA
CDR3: CAISESRAPYEAFF
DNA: TGTGCCATCAGTGAGTCCAGGGCCCCTTATGAAGCTTTCTTT

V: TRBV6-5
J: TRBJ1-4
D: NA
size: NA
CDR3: CASSYSKGAGLFF
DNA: TGTGCCAGCAGTTACTCGAAGGGAGCCGGACTGTTTTTT

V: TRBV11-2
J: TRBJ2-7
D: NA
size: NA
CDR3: CASSPPGAPEQYF
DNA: TGTGCCAGCAGCCCCCCAGGGGCGCCCGAGCAGTACTTC

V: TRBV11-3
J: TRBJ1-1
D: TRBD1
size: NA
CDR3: CASSWGQGLNTEAFF
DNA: TGTGCCAGCAGCTGGGGACAGGGGCTGAACACTGAAGCTTTCTTT

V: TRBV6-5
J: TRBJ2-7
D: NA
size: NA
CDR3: CASSLEKGTFTYEQYF
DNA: TGTGCCAGCAGTTTGGAGAAAGGGACTTTCACCTACGAGCAGTACTTC

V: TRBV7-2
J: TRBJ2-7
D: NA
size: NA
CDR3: CASSYASSYEQYF
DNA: TGTGCCAGCAGCTACGCCAGCTCCTACGAGCAGTACTTC

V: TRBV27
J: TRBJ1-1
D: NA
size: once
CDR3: CASSGSTGGEAFF
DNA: TGTGCCAGCAGTGGATCGACAGGTGGTGAGGCTTTCTTT

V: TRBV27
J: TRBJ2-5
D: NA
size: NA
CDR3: CASSFMGMETQYF
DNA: TGTGCCAGCAGTTTTATGGGCATGGAGACCCAGTACTTC

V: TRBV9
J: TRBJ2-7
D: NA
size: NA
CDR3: CASSVGRQTAYEQYF
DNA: TGTGCCAGCAGCGTAGGCCGACAGACAGCCTACGAGCAGTACTTC

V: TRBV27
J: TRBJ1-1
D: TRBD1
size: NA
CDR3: CASVDDGQGITEAFF
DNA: TGTGCCAGCGTAGACGATGGACAGGGGATCACTGAAGCTTTCTTT

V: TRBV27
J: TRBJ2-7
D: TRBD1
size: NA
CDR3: CASRGQGHWEQYF
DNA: TGTGCCAGCAGGGGACAGGGTCATTGGGAGCAGTACTTC

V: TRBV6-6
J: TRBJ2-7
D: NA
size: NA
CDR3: CALRGGGPISGEQYF
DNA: TGTGCCCTGAGGGGGGGAGGGCCGATTTCAGGAGAGCAGTACTTC

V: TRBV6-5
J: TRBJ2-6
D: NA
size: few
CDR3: CASSTEESGANVLTF
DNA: TGTGCCAGCAGTACAGAAGAGTCTGGGGCCAACGTCCTGACTTTC

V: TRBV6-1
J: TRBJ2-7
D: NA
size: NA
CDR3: CASRLDSTYEQYF
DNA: TGTGCCAGCAGATTAGATTCCACCTACGAGCAGTACTTC

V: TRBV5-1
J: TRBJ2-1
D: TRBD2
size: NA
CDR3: CASSRSGTSGRTGPYNEQFF
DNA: TGCGCCAGCAGCCGAAGCGGGACTAGCGGGAGAACGGGCCCCTACAATGAGCAGTTCTTC

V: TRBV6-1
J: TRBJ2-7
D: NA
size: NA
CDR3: CASTMGGEQYF
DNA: TGTGCCAGCACAATGGGAGGCGAGCAGTACTTC

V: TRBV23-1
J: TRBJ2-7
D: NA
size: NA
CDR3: CASSQSLGPRTYEQYF
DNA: TGCGCCAGCAGTCAATCGCTAGGGCCCCGTACCTACGAGCAGTACTTC

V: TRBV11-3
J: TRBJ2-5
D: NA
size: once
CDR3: CASSPPESRETQYF
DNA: TGTGCCAGCAGCCCCCCGGAAAGTAGGGAGACCCAGTACTTC

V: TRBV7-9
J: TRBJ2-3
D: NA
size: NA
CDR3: CASSPLPGTDTQYF
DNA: TGTGCCAGCAGCCCCCTTCCGGGCACAGATACGCAGTATTTT

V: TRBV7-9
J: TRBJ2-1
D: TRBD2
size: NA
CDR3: CASSSNGLADNEQFF
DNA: TGTGCCAGCAGCTCAAACGGACTAGCGGACAATGAGCAGTTCTTC

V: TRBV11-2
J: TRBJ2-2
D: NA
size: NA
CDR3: CASAEATSAGELFF
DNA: TGTGCCAGCGCGGAGGCCACCTCGGCCGGGGAGCTGTTTTTT

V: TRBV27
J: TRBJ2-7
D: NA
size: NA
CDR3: CASSLGRGPSSYEQYF
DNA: TGTGCCAGCAGTTTAGGTCGGGGCCCTAGCTCCTACGAGCAGTACTTC

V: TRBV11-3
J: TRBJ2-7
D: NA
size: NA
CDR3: CASSLGFDGSYEQYF
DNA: TGTGCCAGCAGCTTAGGTTTCGACGGCTCCTACGAGCAGTACTTC

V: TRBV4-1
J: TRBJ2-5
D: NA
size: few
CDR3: CASSHGALQETQYF
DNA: TGCGCCAGCAGCCACGGGGCCCTCCAAGAGACCCAGTACTTC

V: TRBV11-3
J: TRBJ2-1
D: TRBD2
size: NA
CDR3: CASSGGLAPYNEQFF
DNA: TGTGCCAGCAGCGGGGGACTAGCGCCCTACAATGAGCAGTTCTTC

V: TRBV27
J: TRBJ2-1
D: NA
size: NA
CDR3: CATLGGNEQFF
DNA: TGTGCCACCCTCGGAGGAAATGAGCAGTTCTTC

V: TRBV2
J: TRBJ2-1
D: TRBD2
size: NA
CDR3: CASSKGLAGRDEQFF
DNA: TGTGCCAGCAGTAAGGGACTAGCGGGAAGAGATGAGCAGTTCTTC

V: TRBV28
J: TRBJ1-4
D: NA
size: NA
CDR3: CASSLNGEDEKLFF
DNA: TGTGCCAGCAGTCTAAACGGGGAGGATGAAAAACTGTTTTTT

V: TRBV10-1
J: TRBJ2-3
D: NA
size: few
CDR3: CASSQGPDTQYF
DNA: TGCGCCAGCAGTCAAGGGCCAGATACGCAGTATTTT

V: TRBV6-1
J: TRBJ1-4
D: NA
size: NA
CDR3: CASSSFGGTADGFF
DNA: TGTGCCAGCAGTTCGTTCGGGGGGACGGCCGATGGGTTTTTT

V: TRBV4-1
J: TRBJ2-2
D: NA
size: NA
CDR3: CASSQDLAGNTGELFF
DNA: TGCGCCAGCAGCCAAGATCTCGCAGGGAACACCGGGGAGCTGTTTTTT

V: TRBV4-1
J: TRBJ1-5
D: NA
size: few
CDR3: CASSQDFFPANQPQHF
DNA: TGCGCCAGCAGCCAAGATTTCTTCCCGGCCAATCAGCCCCAGCATTTT

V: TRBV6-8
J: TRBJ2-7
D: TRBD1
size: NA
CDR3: CASSLLGTGKYEQYF
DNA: TGTGCCAGCAGTCTCCTCGGGACAGGGAAGTACGAGCAGTACTTC

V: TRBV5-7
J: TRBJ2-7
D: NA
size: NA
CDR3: CASSYASSYEQYF
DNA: TGTGCCAGCAGCTACGCCAGCTCCTACGAGCAGTACTTC

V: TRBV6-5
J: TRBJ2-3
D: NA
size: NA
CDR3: CASSLGTSSTDTQYF
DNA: TGTGCCAGCAGTTTGGGGACTTCTAGCACAGATACGCAGTATTTT

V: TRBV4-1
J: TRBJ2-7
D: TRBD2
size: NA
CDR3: CASSQGSKLAGLYEQYF
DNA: TGCGCCAGCAGCCAAGGATCCAAACTAGCGGGACTCTACGAGCAGTACTTC

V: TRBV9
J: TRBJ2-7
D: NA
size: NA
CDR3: CASSLRDGAYEQYF
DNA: TGTGCCAGCAGCCTCCGGGACGGCGCCTACGAGCAGTACTTC

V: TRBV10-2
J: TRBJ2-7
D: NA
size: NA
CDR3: CASTNSYLYEQYF
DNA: TGCGCCAGCACCAATAGCTATCTCTACGAGCAGTACTTC

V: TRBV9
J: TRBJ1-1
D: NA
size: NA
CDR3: CASSVGSTETEAFF
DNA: TGTGCCAGCAGCGTAGGCAGTACGGAAACTGAAGCTTTCTTT

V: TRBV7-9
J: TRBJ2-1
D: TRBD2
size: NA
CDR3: CASSSTGGAQYQNNEQFF
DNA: TGTGCCAGCAGCTCTACGGGAGGAGCGCAATACCAGAACAATGAGCAGTTCTTC

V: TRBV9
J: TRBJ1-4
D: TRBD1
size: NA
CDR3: CASSPRTGFNEKLFF
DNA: TGTGCCAGCAGCCCCCGGACAGGATTTAATGAAAAACTGTTTTTT

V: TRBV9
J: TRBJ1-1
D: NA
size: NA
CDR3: CASSGGRFGTEAFF
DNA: TGTGCCAGCAGCGGAGGTCGGTTTGGAACTGAAGCTTTCTTT

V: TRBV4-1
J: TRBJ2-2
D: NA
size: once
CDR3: CASSQRSGGVNTGELFF
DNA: TGCGCCAGCAGCCAAAGATCGGGCGGGGTGAACACCGGGGAGCTGTTTTTT